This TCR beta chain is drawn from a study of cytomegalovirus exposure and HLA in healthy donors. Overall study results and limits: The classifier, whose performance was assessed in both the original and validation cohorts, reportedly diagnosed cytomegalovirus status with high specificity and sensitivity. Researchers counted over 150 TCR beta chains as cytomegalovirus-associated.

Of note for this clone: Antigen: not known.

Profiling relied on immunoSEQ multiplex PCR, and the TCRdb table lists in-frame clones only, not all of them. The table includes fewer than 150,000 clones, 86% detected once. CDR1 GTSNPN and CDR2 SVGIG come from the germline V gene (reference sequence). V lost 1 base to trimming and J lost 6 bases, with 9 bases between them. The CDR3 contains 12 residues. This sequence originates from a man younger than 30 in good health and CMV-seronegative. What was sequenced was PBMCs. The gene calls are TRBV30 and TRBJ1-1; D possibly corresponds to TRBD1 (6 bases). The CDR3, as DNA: TGTGCCTGGAGTGCCCAGGGGCCTGAAGCTTTCTTT. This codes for CAWSAQGPEAFF. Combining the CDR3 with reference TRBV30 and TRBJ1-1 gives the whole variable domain SQTIHQWPATLVQPVGSPLSLECTVEGTSNPNLYWYRQAAGRGLQLLFYSVGIGQISSEVPQNLSASRPQDRQFILSSKKLLLSDSGFYLCAWSAQGPEAFFGQGTRLTVV.